A single sample is the source of the 21 T cell receptor beta chains below, sequenced in a study of blood T cell repertoires in COVID-19. Profiled with immunoSEQ multiplex PCR; TCRdb holds only in-frame clones, not every one. The table shows 45,000 or so clones, with over 80% occurring only once. The sequenced material came from peripheral blood. These TCRs come from a man older than 75 in a cohort sampled during active COVID-19.

This clone was counted only a few times. The J gene is TRBJ2-4, the V gene TRBV24-1; 12 bases are shared with TRBD1. V lost 4 bases, J lost 7 bases, and 4 bases stayed unmatched. This CDR3 region has 15 residues. Germline values: CDR1 KGHDR, CDR2 SFDVKD. The CDR3: CATSDSGQGANIQYF. In DNA form, the CDR3 reads TGTGCCACCAGTGACTCGGGACAGGGGGCTAACATTCAGTACTTC.

CDR3 nucleotide sequence: TGTGCCAGCCGATCTTCGGCAGGGTGGAGTTCTGGAAACACCATATATTTT. This gives the protein CASRSSAGWSSGNTIYF. The J gene is TRBJ1-3, the V gene TRBV27; possibly TRBD1 for D (5 bases). The CDR3 length is 17 residues. Germline V lookup: CDR1 MNHEY, CDR2 SMNVEV (reference sequence). Trimming pared 8 bases from V and 1 base from J, leaving 21 bases between.

This rearrangement joins TRBV19 to TRBJ1-5, with 10 bases matching TRBD1. This CDR3 spans 15 amino acids. Germline V CDR1 and CDR2: LNHDA, SQIVND (reference sequence). After removal of 5 bases from V and 7 bases from J, the junction contained 8 bases not matched to a gene. CDR3 amino acids: CASSPAGDRGQPQHF. CDR3 nucleotide sequence: TGTGCCAGTAGTCCCGCCGGGGACAGGGGCCAGCCCCAGCATTTT.

The chain is built from TRBV18 and TRBJ1-5; 9 bases are a match to TRBD1. With 4 bases clipped from V and 9 bases from J, the junction kept 10 bases outside the gene matches. Germline lookup yields CDR1 KGHSH and CDR2 LQKENI. This CDR3 has 15 residues. CDR3 sequence (DNA): TGTGCCAGCTCACTTACGGGACAGGGTAAAGGGCCCCAGCATTTT. Its translation is CASSLTGQGKGPQHF.

The chain couples TRBV18 to TRBJ2-7; D not resolved. CDR1 and CDR2 from the germline V gene are KGHSH and LQKENI. The CDR3 runs to 14 residues. V dropped 3 bases and J dropped 2 bases, with 11 bases sitting between them. This chain's CDR3 is CASSPSGATYEQYF. For the CDR3, the DNA is TGTGCCAGCTCACCCTCCGGAGCTACCTACGAGCAGTACTTC.

This clone has just one count. The CDR3 nucleotides read TGCGCCAGCAGCGCTGGACTAGCGGGGGGTTCAGATACGCAGTATTTT. Translating it yields CASSAGLAGGSDTQYF. The chain links TRBV5-1 to TRBJ2-3; TRBD2 aligns across 14 bases. Germline V CDR1 and CDR2: SGHRS, YFSETQ. The CDR3 has 16 amino acids. The ends lost 4 bases at V and 4 bases at J; junction bases unmatched: 5.

The rearrangement links TRBV24-1 to TRBJ2-7, with 7 bases aligning to TRBD1. This CDR3 is 13 amino acids long. Per the germline V gene, CDR1 is KGHDR and CDR2 is SFDVKD. With 9 bases clipped from V and 3 bases from J, the junction kept 7 bases outside the gene matches. The DNA for the CDR3 is TGTGCCACCCAGAGACAGGGCGGCTACGAGCAGTACTTC. Amino acid sequence: CATQRQGGYEQYF.

The rearrangement links TRBV5-6 to TRBJ1-3; D unresolved. V shed 2 bases and J shed 2 bases, with 14 bases lying between them. The CDR3 runs to 16 residues. CDR1 and CDR2 from the germline V gene are SGHDT and YYEEEE. The CDR3 here is CASSLGGGLTGNTIYF. CDR3 in DNA: TGTGCCAGCAGCTTAGGCGGAGGTCTCACTGGAAACACCATATATTTT. Complete variable domain (other parts from reference TRBV5-6 and TRBJ1-3): DAGVTQSPTHLIKTRGQQVTLRCSPKSGHDTVSWYQQALGQGPQFIFQYYEEEERQRGNFPDRFSGHQFPNYSSELNVNALLLGDSALYLCASSLGGGLTGNTIYFGEGSWLTVV.

V usage is TRBV7-8 and J usage is TRBJ1-6; 7 positions match TRBD1. Germline assignment: CDR1 SGHVS and CDR2 FQNEAQ. The CDR3 totals 16 residues. The ends lost 5 bases at V and 5 bases at J; junction bases unmatched: 9. The CDR3 DNA reads as TGTGCCAGCAGCCTCCGGGACAGCCTTAATAATTCACCCCTCCACTTT. Its protein product is CASSLRDSLNNSPLHF.

The gene calls are TRBV6-2 or TRBV6-3 and TRBJ2-4, with D maybe TRBD1 (5 bases). Between the trimmed V and J ends, which lost 3 bases and 0 bases, there was a span of 9 bases. Per germline, CDR1 MNHEY and CDR2 SVGEGT. CDR3 size: 15 residues. CDR3 nucleotide sequence: TGTGCCAGCAGTTATTCAGGGCTAGCCAAAAACATTCAGTACTTC. It translates to CASSYSGLAKNIQYF.

The chain joins TRBV29-1 to TRBJ1-1; D not resolved. The CDR3 sequence is 11 residues long. Trimming shortened V by 4 bases and J by 4 bases, and 7 bases separated the two germline ends. CDR1 and CDR2 (germline): SQVTM, ANQGSEA. This CDR3 is CSVGGGTEAFF. CDR3 coding DNA: TGCAGCGTTGGCGGAGGCACTGAAGCTTTCTTT.

This clone appeared a single time. The chain couples TRBV5-1 to TRBJ1-2; a weak D match, TRBD1 (6 bases). Trimming took 0 bases from V and 7 from J, leaving 13 bases between them. The CDR3 extends over 14 amino acids. Germline-derived CDR1 and CDR2 are SGHRS and YFSETQ. The CDR3 DNA reads TGCGCCAGCAGCTTGGCCGGGACAACTACTGGCTACACCTTC. Protein product: CASSLAGTTTGYTF.

The V and J genes are TRBV7-9 and TRBJ2-4; tentative D call: TRBD1 (5 bases). The CDR3 covers 14 residues. The germline V gene encodes CDR1 SEHNR and CDR2 FQNEAQ (reference sequence). V was pared by 8 bases and J by 0 bases, with 11 bases between. The CDR3 protein is CASSGQLAKNIQYF. Written as DNA, the CDR3 is TGTGCCAGCTCTGGACAACTAGCCAAAAACATTCAGTACTTC.

The rearrangement joins TRBV11-2 to TRBJ1-2; TRBD1 matches 7 bases. The CDR3 is 13 residues long. CDR1 SGHAT and CDR2 FQNNGV come from the germline V gene. Trimming removed 4 bases from V and 3 bases from J; junction bases left unmatched: 2. The CDR3 loop reads CASSSTGDYGYTF. In nucleotides, the CDR3 is TGTGCCAGCAGCTCCACAGGGGACTATGGCTACACCTTC.

This rearrangement joins TRBV5-4 to TRBJ1-1; 7 bases are shared with TRBD1. CDR1 SGHNT and CDR2 YYREEE come from the germline V gene (reference sequence). J gave up 2 bases and V 4 bases, and 8 bases lay outside the gene matches. The CDR3 spans 15 residues. CDR3 sequence reads: CASSPPGDSNTEAFF. The CDR3 DNA sequence: TGTGCCAGCAGCCCTCCCGGGGACAGCAACACTGAAGCTTTCTTT.

The V and J genes are TRBV6-5 and TRBJ1-1, with D maybe TRBD1 (5 bases). Germline assignment: CDR1 MNHEY and CDR2 SVGAGI. The CDR3 contains 15 residues. The V end was cut by 9 bases, the J end by 0 bases, with 17 bases between. DNA of the CDR3: TGTGCCAGTAAAGTCGGGGGGAAATTGAACACTGAAGCTTTCTTT. Translation gives CASKVGGKLNTEAFF.

The V and J genes are TRBV28 and TRBJ1-2; D not resolved. Germline V gene sequence: CDR1 MDHEN, CDR2 SYDVKM. With 5 bases removed from V and 5 bases from J, the gap between germline ends came to 6 bases. The CDR3 runs to 11 residues. The CDR3 reads CASSPEYGYTF. The CDR3 coding sequence is TGTGCCAGCAGTCCTGAGTATGGCTACACCTTC.

This chain uses TRBV2 with TRBJ2-5; 8 bases map to TRBD2. The CDR3 totals 16 residues. Losses at the gene ends were 2 bases for V and 4 bases for J; bases not matched to a gene: 9. Germline V gene lookup returns CDR1 SNHLY and CDR2 FYNNEI. The CDR3 nucleotides read TGTGCCAGCAGTGAAATACACACCGGGAGGGGAGAGACCCAGTACTTC. It yields the protein CASSEIHTGRGETQYF.

The V call is TRBV7-9, the J call TRBJ1-5; D unresolved. Trimming stripped 6 bases from V and 2 bases from J, with 14 bases between. This CDR3 comprises 15 residues. The germline V gene encodes CDR1 SEHNR and CDR2 FQNEAQ (reference sequence). The DNA of the CDR3 is TGTGCCAGCAGTATCGGGAGAGGAGGCAATCAGCCCCAGCATTTT. Translation gives CASSIGRGGNQPQHF.

This chain links TRBV5-1 with TRBJ2-5; TRBD2 matches at 12 bases. This CDR3 region has 15 residues. Trimming took 5 bases from V and 1 from J; bases not matched to a gene: 3. The V gene's germline CDR1 is SGHRS and CDR2 YFSETQ. Here the CDR3 reads CASSSGLAGQETQYF. CDR3 coding DNA: TGCGCCAGCAGTTCGGGACTAGCGGGCCAAGAGACCCAGTACTTC.

The J gene is TRBJ1-2, the V gene TRBV10-3; D is ambiguous. The CDR3 sequence is 13 residues long. CDR1 is ENHRY, CDR2 SYGVKD, per germline. Trimming pared 6 bases from V and 1 base from J, leaving 9 bases between. CDR3 in DNA: TGTGCCATCAGCCAACAGATTAACTATGGCTACACCTTC. Translation: CAISQQINYGYTF.